This TCR beta chain was obtained from a study of response to subunit inactivated influenza vaccine (dated by TCRdb to about 2018). Study-level background: The study used deep quantitative T cell receptor repertoire profiling to track responses to a trivalent subunit inactivated influenza vaccine. General findings and caveats noted by the study authors: It was suggested by the authors that each seasonal influenza vaccination may recruit only a limited number of new T cells.

Comment on this clonotype: Its antigen has not been determined. There are no base qualities to consult, and no much larger clone falls within one base.

The library was produced with RT-PCR. Sequencing was performed on an Illumina HiSeq 2500. The raw public reads went through TCRdb reprocessing: fastp at Q25, MiXCR clone calling, in-frame beta chains kept. Rows with a matching CDR3 protein are joined into one entry that keeps the most common DNA and genes. This sample holds a few hundred thousand distinct CDR3 sequences; approximately 14% were observed only once. More than 9.5% of the sample rests with the top ten. From the cysteine through the phenylalanine, the CDR3 covers 16 amino acids. Only the CDR3 DNA stays, 48 bases, in frame from base 1. V ends up 5 bases short and J 2 bases short, with an unmatched junction base count of 7. The CDR1 and CDR2 encoded by the germline V gene are MNHEY and SVGAGI.

The chain is made from TRBV6-5 and TRBJ2-5, with 11 junctional bases fitting TRBD2. The sequenced sample was PBMCs from blood, obtained 12 days after vaccination. This TCR came from a man aged 45 to 65 who received an inactivated influenza vaccine. Donor details come from another sample of the same person, matched by shared clones. The CDR3 sequence is CASSTSGLAVQETQYF. The DNA sequence is given as TGTGCCAGCAGTACATCGGGACTAGCGGTGCAAGAGACCCAGTACTTC.